Listed here are 15 T cell receptor beta chains from one sample, sequenced in a study of blood T cell repertoires in COVID-19. The repertoire was sequenced with immunoSEQ multiplex PCR; TCRdb's copy has only in-frame clones and lacks some. In the table there are about 300,000 clones, more than 75% of which are singletons. The source material was PBMCs or T cells enriched from blood (not recorded which). These receptors were collected from a man in his thirties or forties who had recovered from COVID-19.

V and J are TRBV27 and TRBJ2-7; weak D call: TRBD1 (6 bases). Trimming cost V 6 bases and J 6 bases, with 18 bases left between them. CDR3 length: 14 residues. The V gene's germline CDR1 is MNHEY and CDR2 SMNVEV (reference sequence). CDR3 coding DNA: TGTGCCAGCAGGGGGTTGGGGGCGGGTGCCGAGCAGTACTTC. This sequence encodes CASRGLGAGAEQYF.

V usage is TRBV14 and J usage is TRBJ2-7; 10 bases are a match to TRBD1. Unmatched junction bases numbered 3, after V lost 3 bases and J lost 1 base. Germline values: CDR1 SGHDN, CDR2 FVKESK. The CDR3 totals 15 residues. The CDR3 DNA reads TGTGCCAGCAGCCATTGGACAGGGGGTTCCTACGAGCAGTACTTC. Translating it yields CASSHWTGGSYEQYF.

The chain couples TRBV11-2 to TRBJ2-3, with 9 bases that match TRBD2. Trimming cost V 3 bases and J 6 bases; bases outside gene matches: 4. The CDR3 has 14 residues. The germline CDR1 and CDR2 sequences are SGHAT and FQNNGV. The CDR3 reads CASSFLAGRDTQYF. In nucleotides, the CDR3 is TGTGCCAGCAGCTTTCTAGCGGGGCGCGATACGCAGTATTTT.

The chain employs TRBV28 and TRBJ2-1, with 9 bases identical to TRBD2. The CDR3 has 15 amino acids. With V trimmed by 6 bases and J by 9 bases, 12 bases remained unmatched. Germline values: CDR1 MDHEN, CDR2 SYDVKM. This chain's CDR3 is CASRAGTSYRGEQFF. The CDR3 DNA sequence: TGTGCCAGCAGGGCCGGGACTAGCTATAGGGGTGAGCAGTTCTTC.

This clone has only one observation. J is TRBJ2-3 and V is TRBV19; tentative D call: TRBD1 (5 bases). CDR1 is LNHDA, CDR2 SQIVND, per germline (reference sequence). This CDR3 is built from 15 residues. V lost 1 base and J 4 bases, leaving 12 bases between the germline ends. The DNA of the CDR3 is TGTGCCAGTAGTATAGTTCCCAGGGTAGCAGATACGCAGTATTTT. Its protein is CASSIVPRVADTQYF.

The V and J genes are TRBV10-2 and TRBJ1-4; TRBD1 agrees at 12 bases. The V segment lost 2 bases and the J segment 8 bases; nucleotides outside the gene matches: 6. The CDR3 extends over 16 amino acids. The germline V gene encodes CDR1 WSHSY and CDR2 SAAADI. CDR3 nucleotide sequence: TGCGCCAGCAGTGAGGGGGGGACAGGGGGCGTCGAAAAACTGTTTTTT. Its translation is CASSEGGTGGVEKLFF.

A word on this clone: The sample contains more than one DNA sequence encoding this CDR3. J is TRBJ1-1 and V is TRBV5-1; a possible D gene is TRBD1 (6 bases). Trimming pared 0 bases from V and 2 bases from J, leaving 8 bases between. The CDR3 consists of 14 residues. Germline V gene sequence: CDR1 SGHRS, CDR2 YFSETQ. The CDR3 sequence is CASSLGTANTEAFF. CDR3 coding DNA: TGCGCCAGCAGCTTGGGGACAGCCAACACTGAAGCTTTCTTT.

V gene TRBV2 combines with J gene TRBJ2-6; 7 bases match TRBD1. CDR3 size: 15 residues. In germline, CDR1 is SNHLY, CDR2 FYNNEI. The V gene end was trimmed by 8 bases and the J gene end by 2 bases; junction bases not matched to a gene: 6. This chain's CDR3 is CASFIGGAGANVLTF. The CDR3 nucleotides read TGTGCCAGCTTTATAGGGGGCGCTGGGGCCAACGTCCTGACTTTC.

The chain couples TRBV9 to TRBJ1-1, with a weak D call TRBD1 (5 bases). The CDR3 spans 13 residues. Germline-derived CDR1 and CDR2 are SGDLS and YYNGEE. Trimming cost V 0 bases and J 5 bases, with 8 bases left between them. The CDR3 region is CASSVVGQTEAFF. CDR3 DNA: TGTGCCAGCAGCGTAGTGGGGCAGACTGAAGCTTTCTTT.

J is TRBJ2-2 and V is TRBV19; 11 bases fit TRBD1. The germline V gene has CDR1 LNHDA and CDR2 SQIVND (reference sequence). V shed 3 bases and J 5 bases; nucleotides not matched to a gene: 5. This CDR3 has 16 amino acids. CDR3 region: CASSIGQGARTGELFF. The CDR3 nucleotides are TGTGCCAGTAGTATCGGACAGGGGGCACGGACCGGGGAGCTGTTTTTT.

This chain joins TRBV5-1 and TRBJ2-2; D is possibly TRBD2 (5 bases). Germline V gene data show CDR1 as SGHRS and CDR2 as YFSETQ. Trimming shortened V by 2 bases and J by 7 bases, and 9 bases separated the two germline ends. This CDR3 is built from 13 residues. The CDR3 coding sequence is TGCGCCAGCAGCTTCGGGATGGGCGGGGAGCTGTTTTTT. This encodes CASSFGMGGELFF.

The rearrangement joins TRBV7-9 to TRBJ1-2; D is unresolved. V was shortened by 2 bases and J by 8 bases, with 15 bases between the two germline ends. The CDR3 is 14 amino acids. The germline V gene encodes CDR1 SEHNR and CDR2 FQNEAQ (reference sequence). The chain's CDR3 is CASSLSPGLWGYTF. CDR3 nucleotide sequence: TGTGCCAGCAGCTTATCCCCGGGTTTATGGGGCTACACCTTC.

This clone was detected only a few times. The chain has TRBV2 and TRBJ2-2, with D possibly TRBD1 on 6 matching bases. The CDR3 totals 13 residues. Trimming shortened V by 6 bases and J by 5 bases, and 10 bases separated the two germline ends. Germline-derived CDR1 and CDR2 are SNHLY and FYNNEI. CDR3 sequence (DNA): TGTGCCAGCAGAACAGGGAGTACCGGGGAGCTGTTTTTT. The encoded protein is CASRTGSTGELFF.

This chain links TRBV7-2 with TRBJ2-1; D gene ambiguous. This CDR3 contains 15 residues. Trimming took off 1 base at V and 2 bases at J, with 9 bases between the two ends. The germline CDR1 and CDR2 sequences are SGHTA and FQGNSA. CDR3 loop: CASSLGVVPYNEQFF. DNA for the CDR3: TGTGCCAGCAGCTTAGGAGTAGTGCCCTACAATGAGCAGTTCTTC.

The chain has TRBV14 and TRBJ1-2, with TRBD1 matching 9 bases. The CDR3 length is 15 residues. Per the germline V gene, CDR1 is SGHDN and CDR2 is FVKESK. Losses at the gene ends were 3 bases for V and 4 bases for J; bases not matched to a gene: 6. CDR3 DNA: TGTGCCAGCAGCCAGGCAACAGGGGGCGGCTATGGCTACACCTTC. It encodes CASSQATGGGYGYTF.